This TCR beta chain was recorded in a study of siplizumab effects on memory and regulatory T cells. The method was immunoSEQ multiplex PCR; TCRdb's version includes in-frame clones alone and lacks a portion of them. The sample yields over 90,000 clones, around nine tenths seen once. To note about this clone: Its cognate antigen is unknown.

Looked up from germline, CDR1 is MNHEY and CDR2 is SVGAGI. With 6 bases clipped from V and 2 bases from J, the junction kept 2 bases outside the gene matches. This CDR3 has 13 amino acids. Study-wide findings and caveats: Researchers could map only a minor fraction of alloreactive clones to unstimulated subsets. Whether the proliferating Tregs (from siplizumab cultures) were suppressive was not confirmed. Significantly reduced by siplizumab was the cumulative frequency of alloreactive sequences, namely those traceable to unstimulated CD4+ memory cells. Naive T cells seemed more diverse than memory cells; they also seemed major alloresponse contributors.

What was sequenced was CD4+ T cells sorted from blood. The sequence derives from a human donor in good health. The rearrangement joins TRBV6-5 to TRBJ2-5, with 8 positions matching TRBD2. In nucleotides, the CDR3 is TGTGCCAGCAGCCCGGGGGGGCAAGAGACCCAGTACTTC. Residues: CASSPGGQETQYF.